This is a list of T cell receptor beta chains from one sample in a study of T cell repertoires in cytomegalovirus infection. No antigen has been identified for these receptors. TCRdb re-analysed the reads in MiXCR, keeping a single row per CDR3 protein. The sample consists of 340,000 or so distinct CDR3 sequences, 25% of them appearing once. This specimen was cultured PBMCs, taken from culture after CMV antigen stimulation. These receptors were taken from a human donor in good health (CMV status not recorded). Some clones in this sample may be carry-over from other donors' samples. Both conserved end residues are part of each CDR3. The D gene is left open where the match is weak. Only some rows state a clone size, as once, few, many or a class for expanded clones.

j_call,clone_size,v_call,d_call,cdr3_aa,cdr3_nt
TRBJ2-3,few,TRBV20-1,-,CSAPSDGITDTQYF,TGCAGTGCTCCCTCCGACGGGATTACAGATACGCAGTATTTT
TRBJ2-7,-,TRBV20-1,-,CSAADRIISYEQYF,TGCAGTGCTGCAGACAGGATCATCTCCTACGAGCAGTACTTC
TRBJ1-5,-,TRBV19,-,CASSPRGGAQPQHF,TGTGCCAGTAGTCCTCGAGGTGGGGCACAGCCCCAGCATTTT
TRBJ1-6,-,TRBV28,-,CASRTPGSPLHF,TGTGCCAGCAGGACCCCAGGGTCACCCCTCCACTTT
TRBJ2-1,few,TRBV20-1,-,CSARSAASEQFF,TGCAGTGCTAGATCGGCGGCTTCGGAGCAGTTCTTC
TRBJ2-5,-,TRBV14,-,CASSPLGMTQYF,TGTGCCAGCAGCCCGCTGGGCATGACCCAGTACTTC
TRBJ2-5,once,TRBV4-3,-,CASSQDSGRGETQYF,TGCGCCAGCAGCCAAGATTCCGGCAGGGGAGAGACCCAGTACTTC
TRBJ2-3,many,TRBV7-2,-,CASSPLFGISTDTQYF,TGTGCCAGCAGCCCCCTTTTCGGGATTAGCACAGATACGCAGTATTTT
TRBJ2-5,-,TRBV7-2,-,CASSLFLAEQETQYF,TGTGCCAGCAGCTTATTTTTGGCCGAGCAAGAGACCCAGTACTTC
TRBJ1-1,-,TRBV20-1,TRBD1,CSARVYGTGVTEAFF,TGCAGTGCTAGAGTTTACGGGACAGGGGTCACTGAAGCTTTCTTT
TRBJ2-3,few,TRBV7-3,TRBD2,CASSLYPPASGTSPTQYF,TGTGCCAGCAGCTTATATCCCCCCGCTAGCGGGACCAGCCCTACGCAGTATTTT